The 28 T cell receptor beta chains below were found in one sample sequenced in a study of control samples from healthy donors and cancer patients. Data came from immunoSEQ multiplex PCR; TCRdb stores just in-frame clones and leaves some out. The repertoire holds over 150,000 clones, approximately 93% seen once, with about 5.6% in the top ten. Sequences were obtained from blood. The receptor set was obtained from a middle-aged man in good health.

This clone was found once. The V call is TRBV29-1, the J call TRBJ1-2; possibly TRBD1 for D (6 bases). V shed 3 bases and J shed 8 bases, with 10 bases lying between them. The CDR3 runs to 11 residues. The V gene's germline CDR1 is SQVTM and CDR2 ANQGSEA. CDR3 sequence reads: CSVEAGVGYTF. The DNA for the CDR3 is TGCAGCGTTGAGGCAGGGGTGGGCTACACCTTC.

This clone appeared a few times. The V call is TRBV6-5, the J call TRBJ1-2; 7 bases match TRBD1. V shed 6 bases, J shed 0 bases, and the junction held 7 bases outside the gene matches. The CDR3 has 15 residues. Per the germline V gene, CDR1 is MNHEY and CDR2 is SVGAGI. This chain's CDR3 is CASRERQGANYGYTF. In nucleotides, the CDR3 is TGTGCCAGCAGGGAGAGACAGGGCGCTAACTATGGCTACACCTTC.

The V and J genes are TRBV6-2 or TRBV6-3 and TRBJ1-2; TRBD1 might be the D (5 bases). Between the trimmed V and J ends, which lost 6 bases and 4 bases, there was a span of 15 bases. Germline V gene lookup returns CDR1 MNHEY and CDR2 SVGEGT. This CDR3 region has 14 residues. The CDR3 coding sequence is TGTGCCAGCAGCAACCCAGGGATCGGCTATGGCTACACCTTC. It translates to CASSNPGIGYGYTF.

In DNA form, the CDR3 reads TGTGCCAGCAGCCTAGGTGGGCGAAACTCTGGGGCCAACGTCCTGACTTTC. As protein: CASSLGGRNSGANVLTF. The J gene is TRBJ2-6, the V gene TRBV9; D is uncertain. The CDR3 runs 17 residues. Looked up from germline, CDR1 is SGDLS and CDR2 is YYNGEE. V was cut by 4 bases and J by 0 bases, with 14 bases left in between.

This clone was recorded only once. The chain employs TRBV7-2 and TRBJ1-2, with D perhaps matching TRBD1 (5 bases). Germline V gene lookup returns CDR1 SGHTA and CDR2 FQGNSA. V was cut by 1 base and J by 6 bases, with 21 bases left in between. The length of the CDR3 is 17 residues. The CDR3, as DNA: TGTGCCAGCAGCTTAGAAATTTCTCTGGCAGGGAATAATGGCTACACCTTC. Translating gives CASSLEISLAGNNGYTF.

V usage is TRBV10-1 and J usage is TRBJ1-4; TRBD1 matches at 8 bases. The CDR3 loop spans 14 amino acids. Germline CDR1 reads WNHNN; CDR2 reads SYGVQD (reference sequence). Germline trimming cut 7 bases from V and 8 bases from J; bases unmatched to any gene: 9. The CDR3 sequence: CASTLGRGPEKLFF. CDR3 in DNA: TGCGCCAGCACCCTCGGCAGGGGGCCGGAAAAACTGTTTTTT.

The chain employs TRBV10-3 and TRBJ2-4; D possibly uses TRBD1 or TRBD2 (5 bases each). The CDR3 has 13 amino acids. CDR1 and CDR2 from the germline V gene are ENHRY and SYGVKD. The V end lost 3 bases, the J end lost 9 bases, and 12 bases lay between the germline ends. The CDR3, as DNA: TGTGCCATCAGTGACCCCCCAGGGAGCATTCAGTACTTC. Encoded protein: CAISDPPGSIQYF.

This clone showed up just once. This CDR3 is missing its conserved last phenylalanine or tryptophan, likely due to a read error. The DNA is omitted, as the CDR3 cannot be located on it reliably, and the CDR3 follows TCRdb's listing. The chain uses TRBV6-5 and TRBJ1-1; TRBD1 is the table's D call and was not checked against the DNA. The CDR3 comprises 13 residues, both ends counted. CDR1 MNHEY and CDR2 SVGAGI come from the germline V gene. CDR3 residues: CASSTIRDRPLLL.

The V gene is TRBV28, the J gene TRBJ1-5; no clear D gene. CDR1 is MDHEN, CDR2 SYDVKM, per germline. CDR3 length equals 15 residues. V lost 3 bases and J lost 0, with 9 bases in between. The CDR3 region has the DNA TGTGCCAGCAGTTTCCTCCCAGTTAGCAATCAGCCCCAGCATTTT. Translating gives CASSFLPVSNQPQHF.

CDR3 in amino acids: CASSLKVWFRDRNTEAFF. CDR3 bases: TGTGCCAGCAGCCTTAAAGTTTGGTTCCGGGACAGGAACACTGAAGCTTTCTTT. The gene calls are TRBV28 and TRBJ1-1; 7 bases map to TRBD1. The germline CDR1 and CDR2 sequences are MDHEN and SYDVKM. The V segment lost 6 bases and the J segment 1 base; nucleotides outside the gene matches: 17. This CDR3 region has 18 residues.

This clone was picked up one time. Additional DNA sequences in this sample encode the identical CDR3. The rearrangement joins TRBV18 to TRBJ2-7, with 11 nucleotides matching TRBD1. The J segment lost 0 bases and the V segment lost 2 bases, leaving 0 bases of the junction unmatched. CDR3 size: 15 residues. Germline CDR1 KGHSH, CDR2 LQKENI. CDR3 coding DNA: TGTGCCAGCTCACCAGGGACAGGGGGCTCCTACGAGCAGTACTTC. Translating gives CASSPGTGGSYEQYF.

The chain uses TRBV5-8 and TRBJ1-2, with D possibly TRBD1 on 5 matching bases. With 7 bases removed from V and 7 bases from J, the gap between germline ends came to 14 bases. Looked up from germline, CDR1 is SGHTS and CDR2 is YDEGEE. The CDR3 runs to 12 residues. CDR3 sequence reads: CASLGHPSGYTF. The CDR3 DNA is TGTGCCAGCCTCGGACATCCATCTGGCTACACCTTC.

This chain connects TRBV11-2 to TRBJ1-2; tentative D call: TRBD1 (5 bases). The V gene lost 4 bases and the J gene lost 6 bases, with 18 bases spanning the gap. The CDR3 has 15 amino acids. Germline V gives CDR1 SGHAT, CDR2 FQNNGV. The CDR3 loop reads CASSSHLSGQNGYTF. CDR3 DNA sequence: TGTGCCAGCAGCTCCCATTTAAGCGGACAAAATGGCTACACCTTC. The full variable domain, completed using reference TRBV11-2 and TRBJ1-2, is EAGVAQSPRYKIIEKRQSVAFWCNPISGHATLYWYQQILGQGPKLLIQFQNNGVVDDSQLPKDRFSAERLKGVDSTLKIQPAKLEDSAVYLCASSSHLSGQNGYTFGSGTRLTVV.

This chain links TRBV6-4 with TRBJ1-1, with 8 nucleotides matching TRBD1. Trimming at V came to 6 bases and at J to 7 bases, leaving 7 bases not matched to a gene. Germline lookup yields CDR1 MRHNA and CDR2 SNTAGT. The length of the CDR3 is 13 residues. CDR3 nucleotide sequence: TGTGCCAGCAGCGCGGGACAGGACTATGAAGCTTTCTTT. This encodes CASSAGQDYEAFF.

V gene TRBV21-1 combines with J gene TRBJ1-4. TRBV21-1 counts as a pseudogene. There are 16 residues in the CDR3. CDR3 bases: TGTGCCAGCAGCAAAGAGGAGGGGGTTGGCTACGAAAAACTGTTTTTT. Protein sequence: CASSKEEGVGYEKLFF.

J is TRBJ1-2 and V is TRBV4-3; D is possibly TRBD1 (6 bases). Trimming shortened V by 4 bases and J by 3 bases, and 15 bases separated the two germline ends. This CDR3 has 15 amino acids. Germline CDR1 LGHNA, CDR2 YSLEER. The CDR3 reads CASSRWGGEDYGYTF. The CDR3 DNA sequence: TGCGCCAGCAGCCGGTGGGGGGGCGAGGACTATGGCTACACCTTC.

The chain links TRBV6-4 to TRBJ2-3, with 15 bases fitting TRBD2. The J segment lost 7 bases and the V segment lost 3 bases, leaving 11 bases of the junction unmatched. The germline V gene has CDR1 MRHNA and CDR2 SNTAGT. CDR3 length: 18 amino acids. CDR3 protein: CASSESDGLAGGRNTQYF. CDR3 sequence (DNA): TGTGCCAGCAGTGAAAGTGATGGACTAGCGGGGGGGCGAAATACGCAGTATTTT.

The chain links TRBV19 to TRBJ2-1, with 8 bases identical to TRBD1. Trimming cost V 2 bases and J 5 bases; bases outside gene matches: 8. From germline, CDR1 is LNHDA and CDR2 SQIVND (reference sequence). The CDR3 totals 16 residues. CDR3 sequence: CASSIIVGTGHNEQFF. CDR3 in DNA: TGTGCCAGTAGTATAATAGTCGGGACAGGACACAATGAGCAGTTCTTC. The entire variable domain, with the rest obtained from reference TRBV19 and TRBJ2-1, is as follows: DGGITQSPKYLFRKEGQNVTLSCEQNLNHDAMYWYRQDPGQGLRLIYYSQIVNDFQKGDIAEGYSVSREKKESFPLTVTSAQKNPTAFYLCASSIIVGTGHNEQFFGPGTRLTVL.

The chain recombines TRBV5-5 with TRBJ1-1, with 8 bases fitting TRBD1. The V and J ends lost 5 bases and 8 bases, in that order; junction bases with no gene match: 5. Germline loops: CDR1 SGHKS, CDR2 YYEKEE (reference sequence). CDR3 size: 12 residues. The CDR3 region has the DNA TGTGCCAGCAGGTCGGACAGGGAAGAAGCTTTCTTT. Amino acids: CASRSDREEAFF.

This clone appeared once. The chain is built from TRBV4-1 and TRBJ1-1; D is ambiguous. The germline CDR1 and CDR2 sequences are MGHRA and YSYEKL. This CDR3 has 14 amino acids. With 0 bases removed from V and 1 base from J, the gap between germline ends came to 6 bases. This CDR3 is CASSQDPGNTEAFF. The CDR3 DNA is TGCGCCAGCAGCCAAGATCCGGGGAACACTGAAGCTTTCTTT.

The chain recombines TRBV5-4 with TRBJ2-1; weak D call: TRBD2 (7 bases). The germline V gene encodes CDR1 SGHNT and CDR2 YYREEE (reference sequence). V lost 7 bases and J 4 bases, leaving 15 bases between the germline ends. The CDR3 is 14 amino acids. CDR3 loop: CASAEGGAYNEQFF. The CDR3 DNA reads TGTGCCAGCGCCGAGGGGGGGGCGTACAATGAGCAGTTCTTC. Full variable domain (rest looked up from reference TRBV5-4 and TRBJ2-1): ETGVTQSPTHLIKTRGQQVTLRCSSQSGHNTVSWYQQALGQGPQFIFQYYREEENGRGNFPPRFSGLQFPNYSSELNVNALELDDSALYLCASAEGGAYNEQFFGPGTRLTVL.

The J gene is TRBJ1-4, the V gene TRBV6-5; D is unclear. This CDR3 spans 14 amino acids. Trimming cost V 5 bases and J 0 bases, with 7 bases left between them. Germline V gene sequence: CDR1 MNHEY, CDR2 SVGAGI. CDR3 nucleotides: TGTGCCAGCAGTCTGACAACAACTAATGAAAAACTGTTTTTT. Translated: CASSLTTTNEKLFF.

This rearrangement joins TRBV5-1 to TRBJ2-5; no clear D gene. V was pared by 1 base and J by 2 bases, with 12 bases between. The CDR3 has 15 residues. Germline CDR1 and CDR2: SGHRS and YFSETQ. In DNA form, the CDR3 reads TGCGCCAGCAGCTTGTCCGCGAGCCCGCAAGAGACCCAGTACTTC. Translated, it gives CASSLSASPQETQYF.

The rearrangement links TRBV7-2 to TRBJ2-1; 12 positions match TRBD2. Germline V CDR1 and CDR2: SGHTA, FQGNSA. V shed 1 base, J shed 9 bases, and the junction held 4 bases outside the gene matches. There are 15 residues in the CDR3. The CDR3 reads CASSLGLAGAPEQFF. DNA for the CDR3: TGTGCCAGCAGCTTAGGACTAGCGGGGGCCCCTGAGCAGTTCTTC.

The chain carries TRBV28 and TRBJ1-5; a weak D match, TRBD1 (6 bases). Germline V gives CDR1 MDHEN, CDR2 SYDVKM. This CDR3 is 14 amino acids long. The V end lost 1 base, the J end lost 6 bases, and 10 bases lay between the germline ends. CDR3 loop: CASSLSGAGQPQHF. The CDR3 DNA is TGTGCCAGCAGTTTATCAGGGGCGGGTCAGCCCCAGCATTTT.

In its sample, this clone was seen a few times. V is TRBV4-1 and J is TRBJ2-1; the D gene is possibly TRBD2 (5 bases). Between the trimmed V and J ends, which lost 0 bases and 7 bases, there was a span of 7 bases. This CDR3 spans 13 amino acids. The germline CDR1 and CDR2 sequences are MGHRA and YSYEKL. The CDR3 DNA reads TGCGCCAGCAGCCAAGACCCGGGGAATGAGCAGTTCTTC. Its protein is CASSQDPGNEQFF.

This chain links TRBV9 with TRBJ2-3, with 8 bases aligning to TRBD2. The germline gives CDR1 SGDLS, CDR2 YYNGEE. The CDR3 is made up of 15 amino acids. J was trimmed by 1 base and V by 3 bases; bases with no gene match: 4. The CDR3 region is CASSADSGGTDTQYF. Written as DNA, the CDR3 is TGTGCCAGCAGCGCCGATAGCGGGGGCACAGATACGCAGTATTTT.

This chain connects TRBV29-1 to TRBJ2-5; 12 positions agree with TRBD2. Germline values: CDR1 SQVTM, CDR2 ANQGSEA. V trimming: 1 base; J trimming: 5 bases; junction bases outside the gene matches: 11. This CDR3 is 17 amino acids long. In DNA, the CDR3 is TGCAGCGTTGAAGCCCCTGGGCTAGCGGGGGGGTTGGAGACCCAGTACTTC. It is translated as CSVEAPGLAGGLETQYF.